The present entry profiles one T cell receptor (beta chain) with its context. This sample is part of a study of PD-L1 blockade in urothelial cancer. As for the study in general: About 90% of the roughly 29 patients were men whose urothelial cancer was bladder-origin. Analyzed time points were 3 weeks (second dose) and 6 weeks after therapy began. Blood samples had a median of approximately 150,000 T cells, approximately 83,000 unique TCRs, and clonality roughly 0.088. As for prior chemotherapy regimens, patients had received 0 to 3.

V shed 8 bases and J 0 bases; nucleotides not matched to a gene: 4. Germline CDR1 is MNHNS and CDR2 is SASEGT. The CDR3 loop spans 14 amino acids. The assay was immunoSEQ multiplex PCR, and TCRdb's table has in-frame clones only and misses some. The sample holds some 35,000 clones, over 75% seen once. The sample here was PBMCs, taken around atezolizumab (anti-PD-L1) treatment. This clonotype was obtained from a man in his 70s with urothelial cancer. The rearrangement links TRBV6-1 to TRBJ2-5; 9 nucleotides align to TRBD1. CDR3 sequence reads: CASSTGGNQETQYF. The CDR3 coding sequence is TGTGCCAGCTCGACAGGGGGGAACCAAGAGACCCAGTACTTC.